Each of the 8 T cell receptor beta chains below was sequenced from the same sample in a study of shared clonotypes between healthy human individuals. Using immunoSEQ multiplex PCR, the repertoire was profiled, and TCRdb retains in-frame clones only, with some absent. This table has over 700,000 clones, around 77% appearing once. Sequences were obtained from memory CD4+ T cells sorted from blood. Described subset: CD45RA-negative fraction. The origin of the receptors is a woman in her 30s in good health.

The chain uses TRBV29-1 and TRBJ2-1; D uncertain. CDR3 length equals 15 residues. CDR1 is SQVTM, CDR2 ANQGSEA, per germline. V was pared by 3 bases and J by 0 bases, with 12 bases between. The CDR3 region is CSVDKNHYSYNEQFF. The CDR3 nucleotides are TGCAGCGTTGACAAAAACCACTACTCCTACAATGAGCAGTTCTTC.

The chain joins TRBV28 to TRBJ1-5; D is possibly TRBD1 (6 bases). Trimming stripped 10 bases from V and 2 bases from J, with 18 bases between. Germline assignment: CDR1 MDHEN and CDR2 SYDVKM. This CDR3 spans 15 amino acids. Written as DNA, the CDR3 is TGTGCCACCAATCCCCTGACAGGCGGCAATCAGCCCCAGCATTTT. Amino acid sequence: CATNPLTGGNQPQHF.

This chain joins TRBV11-3 and TRBJ2-1; no definite D call. V gave up 0 bases and J gave up 8 bases, with 11 bases separating them. Germline CDR1 and CDR2: SGHNT and YENEEA. CDR3 length: 14 residues. Written as DNA, the CDR3 is TGTGCCAGCAGCTTAGATTCGTCCAGATATGAGCAGTTCTTC. Translated, it gives CASSLDSSRYEQFF.

The chain recombines TRBV5-1 with TRBJ2-5; 11 bases fit TRBD2. From germline, CDR1 is SGHRS and CDR2 YFSETQ. The trim removed 4 bases at V and 2 bases at J, leaving 4 bases unmatched. The CDR3 covers 15 residues. The CDR3 coding sequence is TGCGCCAGCAGCAGATTAGCGGGAGGGCAAGAGACCCAGTACTTC. It translates to CASSRLAGGQETQYF.

The chain uses TRBV28 and TRBJ2-7, with D possibly TRBD1 on 6 matching bases. The V gene lost 5 bases and the J gene lost 0 bases, with 17 bases spanning the gap. The CDR3 runs 16 residues. Germline lookup yields CDR1 MDHEN and CDR2 SYDVKM. CDR3 bases: TGTGCCAGCAGTCAACACAGGGTCGGAAGCTCCTACGAGCAGTACTTC. Protein sequence: CASSQHRVGSSYEQYF.

This chain uses TRBV5-1 with TRBJ2-1, with D uncertain. CDR1 and CDR2 from the germline V gene are SGHRS and YFSETQ. The CDR3 runs to 15 residues. V was shortened by 7 bases and J by 0 bases, with 14 bases between the two germline ends. Here the CDR3 reads CASRLMAGSYNEQFF. The CDR3, as DNA: TGCGCCAGCCGGTTAATGGCAGGCTCCTACAATGAGCAGTTCTTC.

Here the CDR3 reads CASSLSGAGEKLFF. The DNA for the CDR3 is TGTGCCAGCAGCTTGTCAGGGGCGGGAGAAAAACTGTTTTTT. The V call is TRBV7-9, the J call TRBJ1-4; D perhaps matches TRBD1 (6 bases). The CDR3 loop spans 14 amino acids. The germline V gene encodes CDR1 SEHNR and CDR2 FQNEAQ (reference sequence). Trimming cost V 3 bases and J 8 bases, with 13 bases left between them. The variable domain in full, with the rest retrieved from reference TRBV7-9 and TRBJ1-4, is DTGVSQNPRHKITKRGQNVTFRCDPISEHNRLYWYRQTLGQGPEFLTYFQNEAQLEKSRLLSDRFSAERPKGSFSTLEIQRTEQGDSAMYLCASSLSGAGEKLFFGSGTQLSVL.

This clone was seen just once. In DNA form, the CDR3 reads TGTGCCAGCAGTTACTCTTTGTTCTCTGGAAACACCATATATTTT. Its protein is CASSYSLFSGNTIYF. V usage is TRBV6-5 and J usage is TRBJ1-3; D is undetermined. The CDR3 has 15 amino acids. The germline gives CDR1 MNHEY, CDR2 SVGAGI. The V gene lost 0 bases and the J gene lost 0 bases, with 6 bases spanning the gap.